These 29 T cell receptor beta chains were sequenced from one sample in a study of cytomegalovirus exposure and HLA in healthy donors (dated 2017 in TCRdb). Library generation was performed with the immunoSEQ multiplex PCR assay. A mixture of 60 forward primers for TCR Vbeta segments and 13 reverse primers for TCR Jbeta segments was used in the multiplex PCR. Entries here come from immuneACCESS through TCRdb and include only in-frame sequences with V and J called. Some clones fail to appear in such tables; in the studies checked, an unresolved V gene covers under half of the shortfall, and the cause of the remainder is unknown. This sample lists 55,000 to 80,000 clones; approximately 75% were detected once. Around 25% of the sample comes from the top ten. Sequenced sample: PBMCs. All receptors come from a man in his fifties or sixties in good health and CMV-seropositive.

The chain is built from TRBV27 and TRBJ2-1, with D possibly TRBD2 on 6 matching bases. Germline V gene data show CDR1 as MNHEY and CDR2 as SMNVEV (reference sequence). This CDR3 has 15 residues. V lost 0 bases and J 5 bases, leaving 11 bases between the germline ends. The DNA for the CDR3 is TGTGCCAGCAGTTTATCGAGGACTAACAACAATGAGCAGTTCTTC. Translating gives CASSLSRTNNNEQFF.

In its sample, this clone was seen a few times. The chain has TRBV2 and TRBJ1-1; D ambiguous. V lost 5 bases to trimming and J lost 5 bases, with 9 bases between them. CDR1 is SNHLY and CDR2 is FYNNEI in the germline V gene. The CDR3 sequence is 12 residues long. The CDR3 nucleotides are TGTGCCAGCAGTTATGACTTGACTGAAGCTTTCTTT. Translating it yields CASSYDLTEAFF.

This chain links TRBV7-9 with TRBJ1-1; 10 bases map to TRBD1. After removal of 5 bases from V and 5 bases from J, the junction contained 5 bases not matched to a gene. Germline-derived CDR1 and CDR2 are SEHNR and FQNEAQ (reference sequence). The CDR3 covers 14 residues. CDR3 loop: CASSLGTGVTEAFF. The CDR3 region has the DNA TGTGCCAGCAGCCTCGGGACAGGGGTAACTGAAGCTTTCTTT.

The genes are TRBV5-4 and TRBJ2-3; 14 bases line up with TRBD2. CDR3 size: 17 residues. J was trimmed by 5 bases and V by 4 bases; bases with no gene match: 9. The germline V gene has CDR1 SGHNT and CDR2 YYREEE (reference sequence). The CDR3 region is CASSRGLAGGSGDTQYF. The CDR3, as DNA: TGTGCCAGCAGCCGCGGACTAGCGGGAGGAAGTGGAGATACGCAGTATTTT. Drawing the rest from reference TRBV5-4 and TRBJ2-3, the complete variable domain is ETGVTQSPTHLIKTRGQQVTLRCSSQSGHNTVSWYQQALGQGPQFIFQYYREEENGRGNFPPRFSGLQFPNYSSELNVNALELDDSALYLCASSRGLAGGSGDTQYFGPGTRLTVL.

The CDR3 sequence is CASTESWSGYNEQFF. The CDR3 nucleotides read TGTGCCAGCACTGAGAGTTGGAGCGGCTACAATGAGCAGTTCTTC. The chain carries TRBV2 and TRBJ2-1, with D tentatively TRBD2 (5 bases). The CDR3 extends over 15 amino acids. V was clipped by 7 bases and J by 3 bases, with 16 bases between them. The germline CDR1 and CDR2 sequences are SNHLY and FYNNEI.

This clone was counted only a few times. The genes are TRBV29-1 and TRBJ1-2; 7 nucleotides match TRBD1. Germline loops: CDR1 SQVTM, CDR2 ANQGSEA. The CDR3 is 12 amino acids. V gave up 5 bases and J gave up 9 bases; unmatched junction bases: 9. CDR3: CSVLQGRWSYTF. In DNA, the CDR3 is TGCAGCGTTTTACAGGGGCGATGGAGCTACACCTTC. The full variable domain, rest sourced from reference TRBV29-1 and TRBJ1-2, is SAVISQKPSRDICQRGTSLTIQCQVDSQVTMMFWYRQQPGQSLTLIATANQGSEATYESGFVIDKFPISRPNLTFSTLTVSNMSPEDSSIYLCSVLQGRWSYTFGSGTRLTVV.

V usage is TRBV30 and J usage is TRBJ1-2; 7 bases line up with TRBD1. Germline values: CDR1 GTSNPN, CDR2 SVGIG (reference sequence). The CDR3 is 14 amino acids. V was clipped by 2 bases and J by 0 bases; unmatched bases: 3. CDR3 nucleotide sequence: TGTGCCTGGAGTATGGGACAGACTAACTATGGCTACACCTTC. Amino acids: CAWSMGQTNYGYTF.

This chain joins TRBV5-1 and TRBJ1-1; D may be TRBD1 (6 bases). Trimming pared 4 bases from V and 5 bases from J, leaving 15 bases between. The CDR3 sequence is 14 residues long. Germline values: CDR1 SGHRS, CDR2 YFSETQ. CDR3 coding DNA: TGCGCCAGCAGCCCGCCGGGGGGGCTGACTGAAGCTTTCTTT. Protein sequence: CASSPPGGLTEAFF.

This clone showed up just a few times. The chain has TRBV10-2 and TRBJ2-2, with D possibly matching TRBD2 (5 bases). Germline V CDR1 and CDR2: WSHSY, SAAADI. There are 15 residues in the CDR3. Deletions cut 6 bases from V and 0 bases from J, with 11 bases between. In DNA form, the CDR3 reads TGCGCCAGCAGACTGAGCGGAGCGAACACCGGGGAGCTGTTTTTT. It encodes CASRLSGANTGELFF.

The chain joins TRBV27 to TRBJ2-2, with TRBD1 matching over 7 bases. Trimming at V came to 4 bases and at J to 4 bases, leaving 12 bases not matched to a gene. Germline V gene sequence: CDR1 MNHEY, CDR2 SMNVEV (reference sequence). CDR3 size: 17 residues. The CDR3 sequence is CASSSIRDSPSTGELFF. The CDR3 DNA follows: TGTGCCAGCAGTTCAATCCGGGACAGTCCTAGCACCGGGGAGCTGTTTTTT.

The V and J genes are TRBV6-5 and TRBJ2-1; D unresolved. The CDR3 has 15 amino acids. CDR1 and CDR2 (germline): MNHEY, SVGAGI. The ends were cut back, 5 bases at V and 0 bases at J, with 11 bases in the middle. CDR3 nucleotide sequence: TGTGCCAGCAGTCGCCCTAGTAGCTCCTACAATGAGCAGTTCTTC. Protein: CASSRPSSSYNEQFF.

The chain joins TRBV14 to TRBJ2-2, with TRBD1 matching over 7 bases. CDR1 and CDR2 from the germline V gene are SGHDN and FVKESK. The CDR3 runs 16 residues. The junction had 5 bases not matched to a gene; V was cut back by 1 base and J by 3 bases. CDR3 loop: CASSQGQGWDTGELFF. The DNA for the CDR3 is TGTGCCAGCAGCCAAGGACAGGGATGGGACACCGGGGAGCTGTTTTTT.

The chain employs TRBV4-2 and TRBJ2-3; the D gene is possibly TRBD2 (7 bases). Germline V gene sequence: CDR1 LGHNA, CDR2 YNFKEQ. The CDR3 has 14 amino acids. The ends were cut back, 3 bases at V and 4 bases at J, with 11 bases in the middle. The CDR3 loop reads CASSHGGQADTQYF. The CDR3 coding sequence is TGTGCCAGCAGCCACGGGGGGCAGGCAGATACGCAGTATTTT.

As to this clone: The CDR3 ends on some other residue instead of the conserved phenylalanine or tryptophan, so this is likely a read error. The CDR3 loop reads CASSEWVDSTNEKLFV. DNA of the CDR3: TGTGCCAGCAGTGAGTGGGTGGACTCCACTAATGAAAAACTGTTTGTT. The chain uses TRBV2 and TRBJ1-4; D unresolved. Looked up from germline, CDR1 is SNHLY and CDR2 is FYNNEI. The CDR3 covers 16 residues. The V gene lost 3 bases and the J gene lost 2 bases, with 13 bases spanning the gap.

The genes are TRBV2 and TRBJ1-4; 7 bases agree with TRBD1. The V segment lost 5 bases and the J segment 2 bases; nucleotides outside the gene matches: 5. The CDR3 extends over 15 amino acids. Looked up from germline, CDR1 is SNHLY and CDR2 is FYNNEI. CDR3 sequence (DNA): TGTGCCAGCAGTCAGACGACAGGGACTAATGAAAAACTGTTTTTT. Its protein product is CASSQTTGTNEKLFF. The complete variable domain, with remaining parts taken from reference TRBV2 and TRBJ1-4, reads EPEVTQTPSHQVTQMGQEVILRCVPISNHLYFYWYRQILGQKVEFLVSFYNNEISEKSEIFDDQFSVERPDGSNFTLKIRSTKLEDSAMYFCASSQTTGTNEKLFFGSGTQLSVL.

This sequence joins TRBV5-1 and TRBJ2-3; possible D gene TRBD1, 6 bases. The CDR3 runs to 15 residues. V lost 2 bases, J lost 2 bases, and 12 bases lay in between. Per the germline V gene, CDR1 is SGHRS and CDR2 is YFSETQ. The CDR3 here is CASSFGGDATDTQYF. The CDR3 DNA reads as TGCGCCAGCAGCTTTGGGGGCGACGCCACAGATACGCAGTATTTT.

V and J are TRBV27 and TRBJ1-5; perhaps TRBD1 as D (5 bases). The CDR3 sequence is 17 residues long. Germline V gene lookup returns CDR1 MNHEY and CDR2 SMNVEV (reference sequence). V was shortened by 5 bases and J by 1 base, with 18 bases between the two germline ends. The CDR3 DNA sequence: TGTGCCAGCAGTCCACGAGGGGCGGGGCTGAGCAATCAGCCCCAGCATTTT. It encodes CASSPRGAGLSNQPQHF.

The chain employs TRBV5-1 and TRBJ2-7; 7 nucleotides align to TRBD1. Germline V CDR1 and CDR2: SGHRS, YFSETQ. The junction had 9 bases not matched to a gene; V was cut back by 7 bases and J by 5 bases. The CDR3 is 13 amino acids. The CDR3 DNA reads as TGCGCCAGCGGAATACAGGGGTCGGACGAGCAGTACTTC. This codes for CASGIQGSDEQYF.

The chain couples TRBV6-5 to TRBJ2-7; possible D gene TRBD2, 6 bases. The V and J ends lost 0 bases and 4 bases respectively, with 13 bases between them. The CDR3 covers 15 residues. The germline V gene has CDR1 MNHEY and CDR2 SVGAGI. This CDR3 is CASSYSGGMLYEQYF. The CDR3 nucleotides are TGTGCCAGCAGTTACTCCGGAGGGATGCTATACGAGCAGTACTTC.

This clone was recorded a few times. This rearrangement joins TRBV6-6 to TRBJ1-4; D not certain. The V gene lost 4 bases and the J gene lost 8 bases, with 14 bases spanning the gap. This CDR3 spans 14 amino acids. Germline V gene sequence: CDR1 MNHNY, CDR2 SVGAGI (reference sequence). The CDR3 bases are TGTGCCAGCAGTTTCGCGGGATCAGGAGAAAAACTGTTTTTT. This gives the protein CASSFAGSGEKLFF.

CDR3 coding DNA: TGTGCCAGCAGCTTTACAGGGAGCCCTGAAGCTTTCTTT. Translating it yields CASSFTGSPEAFF. The rearrangement joins TRBV11-2 to TRBJ1-1; possible D gene TRBD1, 6 bases. The CDR3 has 13 amino acids. Between the trimmed V and J ends, which lost 3 bases and 6 bases, there was a span of 11 bases. Germline CDR1 and CDR2: SGHAT and FQNNGV.

The chain carries TRBV5-1 and TRBJ1-1; weak D call: TRBD1 (6 bases). The germline CDR1 and CDR2 sequences are SGHRS and YFSETQ. The CDR3 spans 15 residues. V was clipped by 4 bases and J by 0 bases, with 13 bases between them. CDR3 bases: TGCGCCAGCAGCACAGCCGGGACACTGAACACTGAAGCTTTCTTT. Its translation: CASSTAGTLNTEAFF.

V gene TRBV5-1 combines with J gene TRBJ2-3; maybe TRBD2 (5 bases). The CDR3 runs to 13 residues. Germline loops: CDR1 SGHRS, CDR2 YFSETQ. Trimming took off 5 bases at V and 5 bases at J, with 12 bases between the two ends. CDR3 coding DNA: TGCGCCAGCAGTCCCGGGGTAGGAGATACGCAGTATTTT. Protein sequence: CASSPGVGDTQYF. Full variable domain (outside the CDR3, taken from reference TRBV5-1 and TRBJ2-3): KAGVTQTPRYLIKTRGQQVTLSCSPISGHRSVSWYQQTPGQGLQFLFEYFSETQRNKGNFPGRFSGRQFSNSRSEMNVSTLELGDSALYLCASSPGVGDTQYFGPGTRLTVL.

The V call is TRBV27, the J call TRBJ1-5; 8 bases line up with TRBD1. Per germline, CDR1 MNHEY and CDR2 SMNVEV (reference sequence). This CDR3 is 15 amino acids long. The ends lost 2 bases at V and 6 bases at J; junction bases unmatched: 6. CDR3 amino acids: CASSLRTGLLQPQHF. In nucleotides, the CDR3 is TGTGCCAGCAGTTTACGGACAGGGTTGCTTCAGCCCCAGCATTTT.

The chain links TRBV2 to TRBJ2-5; D is possibly TRBD2 (5 bases). With 5 bases removed from V and 10 bases from J, the gap between germline ends came to 20 bases. CDR1 and CDR2 (germline): SNHLY, FYNNEI. CDR3 length: 14 residues. CDR3 sequence reads: CASSFRGAAGDQYF. The CDR3 bases are TGTGCCAGCAGTTTTCGAGGCGCCGCCGGGGACCAGTACTTC.

V and J are TRBV7-7 and TRBJ2-7, with TRBD1 identical over 8 bases. The V gene end was trimmed by 1 base and the J gene end by 6 bases; junction bases not matched to a gene: 5. The CDR3 is made up of 14 amino acids. Germline assignment: CDR1 SSHAT and CDR2 FNYEAQ (reference sequence). DNA of the CDR3: TGTGCCAGCAGCTTAGTGGCAGGGGGCGGCGAGCAGTACTTC. Its protein is CASSLVAGGGEQYF.

The gene calls are TRBV4-1 and TRBJ1-1; tentative D call: TRBD1 (5 bases). The length of the CDR3 is 16 residues. Looked up from germline, CDR1 is MGHRA and CDR2 is YSYEKL. The V gene lost 0 bases and the J gene lost 1 base, with 12 bases spanning the gap. CDR3 sequence: CASSQDQGFPNTEAFF. DNA for the CDR3: TGCGCCAGCAGCCAAGATCAGGGTTTCCCGAACACTGAAGCTTTCTTT.

The chain has TRBV27 and TRBJ2-2; a possible D gene is TRBD2 (5 bases). Germline lookup yields CDR1 MNHEY and CDR2 SMNVEV (reference sequence). The CDR3 extends over 14 amino acids. Trimming removed 6 bases from V and 4 bases from J, with 12 bases in between. CDR3 coding DNA: TGTGCCAGCAGCAAACGGACTGCCACCGGGGAGCTGTTTTTT. It translates to CASSKRTATGELFF.

This clone was counted a few times. The J gene is TRBJ2-1, the V gene TRBV5-1; possible D gene TRBD2, 5 bases. The CDR3 is 14 residues long. V lost 2 bases to trimming and J lost 2 bases, with 8 bases between them. Germline V lookup: CDR1 SGHRS, CDR2 YFSETQ. CDR3 DNA: TGCGCCAGCAGCTTTGGAGCGGCCTACAATGAGCAGTTCTTC. This translates into CASSFGAAYNEQFF.